Below are 21 T cell receptor beta chains sequenced from a single sample in a study of shared clonotypes between healthy human individuals. Some clones are missing from TCRdb's copy, which holds only in-frame ones; the method was immunoSEQ multiplex PCR. The table shows approximately 1.5 million clones, with roughly 98.5% occurring only once. Sequenced: naive CD4+ T cells sorted from blood. Indicated subset: CD45RA+ positively selected. These receptors came from a man under 40 in good health.

V gene TRBV7-3 combines with J gene TRBJ2-3, with D possibly being TRBD2 (5 bases). This CDR3 comprises 13 residues. V gave up 5 bases and J gave up 7 bases, with 13 bases separating them. Germline V gene lookup returns CDR1 SGHTA and CDR2 FQGTGA. CDR3 DNA sequence: TGTGCCAGCAGCCCTACTAGTAGCAATACGCAGTATTTT. Its protein is CASSPTSSNTQYF.

This clone has just one count. The chain combines TRBV9 with TRBJ2-7, with TRBD2 identical over 9 bases. Trimming at V came to 0 bases and at J to 5 bases, leaving 15 bases not matched to a gene. This CDR3 has 18 amino acids. Germline CDR1 reads SGDLS; CDR2 reads YYNGEE. The CDR3 nucleotides read TGTGCCAGCAGCGTAGCTGGCGGGAGGGCCGGGGGAACCCACGAGCAGTACTTC. Encoded protein: CASSVAGGRAGGTHEQYF.

This chain joins TRBV5-6 and TRBJ2-5, with D maybe TRBD1 (5 bases). CDR3 length: 15 amino acids. Trimming removed 0 bases from V and 0 bases from J, with 9 bases in between. Per germline, CDR1 SGHDT and CDR2 YYEEEE. CDR3 residues: CASSLVVTDQETQYF. The CDR3 coding sequence is TGTGCCAGCAGCTTGGTTGTGACAGACCAAGAGACCCAGTACTTC. Full variable domain (rest looked up from reference TRBV5-6 and TRBJ2-5): DAGVTQSPTHLIKTRGQQVTLRCSPKSGHDTVSWYQQALGQGPQFIFQYYEEEERQRGNFPDRFSGHQFPNYSSELNVNALLLGDSALYLCASSLVVTDQETQYFGPGTRLLVL.

J is TRBJ2-2 and V is TRBV28; the D is unclear. There are 15 residues in the CDR3. V gave up 10 bases and J gave up 3 bases, with 18 bases separating them. Germline CDR1 MDHEN, CDR2 SYDVKM. The DNA for the CDR3 is TGTGCCACCGCCACGCGACTGGAAGACACCGGGGAGCTGTTTTTT. This sequence encodes CATATRLEDTGELFF.

The rearrangement links TRBV10-1 to TRBJ2-3; perhaps TRBD1 as D (5 bases). V was clipped by 7 bases and J by 2 bases, with 19 bases between them. This CDR3 has 16 amino acids. The V gene's germline CDR1 is WNHNN and CDR2 SYGVQD (reference sequence). The CDR3 DNA reads as TGCGCCAGCAATTTTATATGGCAGGGCTACACAGATACGCAGTATTTT. Its translation: CASNFIWQGYTDTQYF.

Remarks on this clone: An end of the junction does not agree with germline; a read error may underlie this. The chain couples TRBV7-2 to TRBJ2-5, with 8 bases lining up with TRBD2. The V gene's germline CDR1 is SGHTA and CDR2 FQGNSA. CDR3 length: 16 residues. The CDR3 coding sequence is TGTGCCAGCAGCGTAGCCGGGACTAGGGTAAGAGAGACCCAGTACTTC. Amino acids: CASSVAGTRVRETQYF.

The CDR3 region has the DNA TGTGCCAGCAGCTTAGGGGCTAGCGGAGCTACCGGGGAGCTGTTTTTT. It yields the protein CASSLGASGATGELFF. The genes are TRBV7-2 and TRBJ2-2, with 7 bases fitting TRBD2. The V and J ends lost 1 base and 5 bases, in that order; junction bases with no gene match: 7. The CDR3 is 16 residues long. CDR1 is SGHTA and CDR2 is FQGNSA in the germline V gene. Using reference TRBV7-2 and TRBJ2-2 for the parts outside the CDR3, the full variable domain is GAGVSQSPSNKVTEKGKDVELRCDPISGHTALYWYRQSLGQGLEFLIYFQGNSAPDKSGLPSDRFSAERTGGSVSTLTIQRTQQEDSAVYLCASSLGASGATGELFFGEGSRLTVL.

The J gene is TRBJ2-3, the V gene TRBV4-2, with D hard to call. Trimming left V 0 bases short and J 4 bases short, with 11 bases between. The CDR3 spans 15 residues. Germline-derived CDR1 and CDR2 are LGHNA and YNFKEQ. Written as DNA, the CDR3 is TGTGCCAGCAGCCAAGATTTGGTTGGGTCAGATACGCAGTATTTT. It encodes CASSQDLVGSDTQYF.

This sequence joins TRBV5-1 and TRBJ2-2, with 10 bases identical to TRBD2. The CDR3 extends over 17 amino acids. In germline, CDR1 is SGHRS, CDR2 YFSETQ. The V segment lost 4 bases and the J segment 6 bases; nucleotides outside the gene matches: 12. For the CDR3, the DNA is TGCGCCAGCAGCCACCAACAGCGGGAGGGGGGAGCCGGGGAGCTGTTTTTT. It specifies CASSHQQREGGAGELFF.

The gene calls are TRBV6-1 and TRBJ2-3; D gene uncertain. V gave up 5 bases and J gave up 5 bases, with 14 bases separating them. The germline CDR1 and CDR2 sequences are MNHNS and SASEGT. The CDR3 spans 14 residues. This chain's CDR3 is CASSSGGALDTQYF. The DNA for the CDR3 is TGTGCCAGCAGTTCGGGTGGCGCTTTAGATACGCAGTATTTT.

The chain links TRBV4-3 to TRBJ2-1; D ambiguous. V was clipped by 0 bases and J by 0 bases, with 6 bases between them. The CDR3 covers 15 residues. The germline gives CDR1 LGHNA, CDR2 YSLEER. The CDR3 here is CASSQDPTSYNEQFF. The DNA of the CDR3 is TGCGCCAGCAGCCAAGACCCTACCTCCTACAATGAGCAGTTCTTC.

V gene TRBV5-1 combines with J gene TRBJ2-5; a possible D gene is TRBD2 (6 bases). Trimming left V 4 bases short and J 5 bases short, with 18 bases between. Per the germline V gene, CDR1 is SGHRS and CDR2 is YFSETQ. CDR3 size: 15 residues. CDR3 DNA sequence: TGCGCCAGCAGCCCTGGACTGGTCCGGGGGGAGACCCAGTACTTC. Its translation is CASSPGLVRGETQYF.

The rearrangement joins TRBV7-9 to TRBJ1-1; D gene ambiguous. The V gene lost 5 bases and the J gene lost 0 bases, with 7 bases spanning the gap. The germline CDR1 and CDR2 sequences are SEHNR and FQNEAQ (reference sequence). The CDR3 extends over 13 amino acids. The CDR3 DNA sequence: TGTGCCAGCAGCAGACGGATGAACACTGAAGCTTTCTTT. Amino acids: CASSRRMNTEAFF.

The CDR3 sequence: CASSLVLREGSREQYF. The DNA for the CDR3 is TGCGCCAGCAGCTTGGTTTTGCGGGAGGGCTCCCGCGAGCAGTACTTC. The chain is built from TRBV5-1 and TRBJ2-7, with TRBD2 identical over 9 bases. CDR3 length: 16 residues. V gave up 0 bases and J gave up 6 bases; unmatched junction bases: 10. Germline V CDR1 and CDR2: SGHRS, YFSETQ.

The chain couples TRBV5-4 to TRBJ2-7, with 9 positions matching TRBD1. The CDR3 extends over 14 amino acids. Germline values: CDR1 SGHNT, CDR2 YYREEE (reference sequence). Germline trimming cut 4 bases from V and 3 bases from J; bases unmatched to any gene: 5. The CDR3 here is CASSVRDRDYEQYF. The DNA for the CDR3 is TGTGCCAGCAGCGTCCGGGACAGGGACTACGAGCAGTACTTC.

J is TRBJ2-1 and V is TRBV7-9; 12 nucleotides match TRBD2. The CDR3 contains 15 residues. V was clipped by 1 base and J by 8 bases; unmatched bases: 3. Per germline, CDR1 SEHNR and CDR2 FQNEAQ (reference sequence). The CDR3: CASSLGLAGDYEQFF. Written as DNA, the CDR3 is TGTGCCAGCAGCTTAGGACTAGCGGGAGATTATGAGCAGTTCTTC.

This clone was recorded only once. J is TRBJ2-5 and V is TRBV10-3; 9 bases align to TRBD1. The CDR3 sequence is 13 residues long. The V and J ends lost 6 bases and 1 base, in that order; junction bases with no gene match: 0. Germline assignment: CDR1 ENHRY and CDR2 SYGVKD. Here the CDR3 DNA reads TGTGCCATCAGGGGACAGGGCCAAGAGACCCAGTACTTC. As protein: CAIRGQGQETQYF.

The rearrangement links TRBV6-6 to TRBJ2-1; TRBD2 is a possible D gene (6 bases). The CDR3 is 14 amino acids. Germline V gives CDR1 MNHNY, CDR2 SVGAGI (reference sequence). V was shortened by 0 bases and J by 9 bases, with 12 bases between the two germline ends. The CDR3 here is CASSYSGGRGEQFF. The CDR3, as DNA: TGTGCCAGCAGTTACTCGGGGGGAAGGGGTGAGCAGTTCTTC.

The chain uses TRBV18 and TRBJ2-5; 11 bases match TRBD1. V trimming: 3 bases; J trimming: 0 bases; junction bases outside the gene matches: 12. Germline CDR1 KGHSH, CDR2 LQKENI. This CDR3 contains 19 residues. In nucleotides, the CDR3 is TGTGCCAGCTCACCGCGCGCCGGACAGGGGGCTTTAGACCAAGAGACCCAGTACTTC. It encodes CASSPRAGQGALDQETQYF.

Of note for this clone: The same CDR3 can be traced to other DNA sequences in this sample. CDR3 sequence: CASSLRPTGELFF. The CDR3 DNA sequence: TGTGCCAGCAGCTTAAGGCCCACCGGGGAGCTGTTTTTT. This rearrangement joins TRBV7-7 to TRBJ2-2, with unresolved D. V was trimmed by 2 bases and J by 4 bases, leaving 5 bases between them. Germline CDR1 and CDR2: SSHAT and FNYEAQ (reference sequence). The CDR3 contains 13 residues.

The chain has TRBV6-1 and TRBJ2-7; 11 nucleotides agree with TRBD1. The germline V gene has CDR1 MNHNS and CDR2 SASEGT. J gave up 4 bases and V 2 bases, and 7 bases lay outside the gene matches. The CDR3 extends over 16 amino acids. The CDR3 here is CASSEFGGTGGYEQYF. In nucleotides, the CDR3 is TGTGCCAGCAGTGAATTCGGCGGGACAGGGGGTTACGAGCAGTACTTC.